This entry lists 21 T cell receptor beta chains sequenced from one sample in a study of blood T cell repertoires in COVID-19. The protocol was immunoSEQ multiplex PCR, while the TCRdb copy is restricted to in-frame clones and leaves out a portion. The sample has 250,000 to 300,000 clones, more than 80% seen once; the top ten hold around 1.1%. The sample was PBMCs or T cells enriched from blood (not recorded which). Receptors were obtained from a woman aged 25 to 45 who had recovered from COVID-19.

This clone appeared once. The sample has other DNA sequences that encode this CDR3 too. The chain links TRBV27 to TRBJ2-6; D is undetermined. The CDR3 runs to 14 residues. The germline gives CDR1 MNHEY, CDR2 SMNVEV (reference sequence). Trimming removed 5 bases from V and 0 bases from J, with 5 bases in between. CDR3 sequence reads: CASSLLSGANVLTF. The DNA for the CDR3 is TGTGCCAGCAGTCTCCTCTCTGGGGCCAACGTCCTGACTTTC.

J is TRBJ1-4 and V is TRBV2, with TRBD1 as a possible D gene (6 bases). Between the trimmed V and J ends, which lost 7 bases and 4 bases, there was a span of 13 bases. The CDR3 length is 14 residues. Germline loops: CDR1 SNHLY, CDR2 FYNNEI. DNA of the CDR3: TGTGCCAGCACCATAGGACAGCGTAATGAAAAACTGTTTTTT. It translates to CASTIGQRNEKLFF. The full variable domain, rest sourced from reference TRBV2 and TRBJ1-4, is EPEVTQTPSHQVTQMGQEVILRCVPISNHLYFYWYRQILGQKVEFLVSFYNNEISEKSEIFDDQFSVERPDGSNFTLKIRSTKLEDSAMYFCASTIGQRNEKLFFGSGTQLSVL.

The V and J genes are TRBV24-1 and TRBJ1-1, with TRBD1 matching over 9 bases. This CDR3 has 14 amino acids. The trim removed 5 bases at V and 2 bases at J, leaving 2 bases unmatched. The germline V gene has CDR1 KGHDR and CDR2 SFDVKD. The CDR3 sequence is CATSAGQGNTEAFF. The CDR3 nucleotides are TGTGCCACCAGTGCGGGACAGGGAAACACTGAAGCTTTCTTT.

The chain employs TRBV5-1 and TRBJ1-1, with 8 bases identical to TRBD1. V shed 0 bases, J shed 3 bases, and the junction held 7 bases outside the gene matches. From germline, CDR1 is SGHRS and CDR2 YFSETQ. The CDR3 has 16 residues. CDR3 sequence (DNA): TGCGCCAGCAGCTTGGATTTGGACAGGGAGTACACTGAAGCTTTCTTT. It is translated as CASSLDLDREYTEAFF.

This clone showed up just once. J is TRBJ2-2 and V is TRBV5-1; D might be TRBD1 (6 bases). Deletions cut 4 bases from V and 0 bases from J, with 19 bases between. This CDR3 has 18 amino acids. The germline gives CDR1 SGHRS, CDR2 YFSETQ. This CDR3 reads CASSPVVRGHSNTGELFF. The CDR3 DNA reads TGCGCCAGCAGCCCGGTGGTCCGGGGACATTCGAACACCGGGGAGCTGTTTTTT.

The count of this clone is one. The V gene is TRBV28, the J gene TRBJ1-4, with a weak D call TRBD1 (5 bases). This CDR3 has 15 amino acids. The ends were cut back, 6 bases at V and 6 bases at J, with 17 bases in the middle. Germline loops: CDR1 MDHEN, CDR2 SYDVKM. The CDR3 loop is CASRGWGGEDEKLFF. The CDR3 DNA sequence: TGTGCCAGCAGGGGCTGGGGGGGGGAAGATGAAAAACTGTTTTTT.

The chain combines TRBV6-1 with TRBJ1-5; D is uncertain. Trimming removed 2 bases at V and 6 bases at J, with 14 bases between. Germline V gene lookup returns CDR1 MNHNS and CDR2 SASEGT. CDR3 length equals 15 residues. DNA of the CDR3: TGTGCCAGCAGTGAAAACGGAGGGATGGGTCAGCCCCAGCATTTT. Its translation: CASSENGGMGQPQHF.

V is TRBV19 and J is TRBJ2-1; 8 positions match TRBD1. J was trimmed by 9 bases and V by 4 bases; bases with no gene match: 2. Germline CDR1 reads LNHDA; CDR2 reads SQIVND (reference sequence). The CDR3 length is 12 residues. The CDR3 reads CASSTTGGEQFF. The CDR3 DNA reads TGTGCCAGTAGTACAACAGGGGGTGAGCAGTTCTTC.

The CDR3 region is CAWGTSGATYEQYF. CDR3 in DNA: TGTGCCTGGGGGACTAGCGGGGCGACCTACGAGCAGTACTTC. The chain combines TRBV30 with TRBJ2-7; 13 bases map to TRBD2. With V trimmed by 5 bases and J by 2 bases, 3 bases remained unmatched. The CDR3 contains 14 residues. The germline gives CDR1 GTSNPN, CDR2 SVGIG (reference sequence).

CDR3 in DNA: TGTGCCAGTAGTATCGGTCAGGGGGATGCAACTAATGAAAAACTGTTTTTT. Translated, it gives CASSIGQGDATNEKLFF. This rearrangement joins TRBV19 to TRBJ1-4, with 7 positions matching TRBD1. This CDR3 region has 17 residues. Per germline, CDR1 LNHDA and CDR2 SQIVND (reference sequence). Unmatched junction bases numbered 7, after V lost 3 bases and J lost 0 bases.

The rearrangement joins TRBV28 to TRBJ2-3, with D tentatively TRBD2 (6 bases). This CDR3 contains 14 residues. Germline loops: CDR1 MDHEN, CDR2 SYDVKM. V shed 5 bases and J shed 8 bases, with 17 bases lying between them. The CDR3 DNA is TGTGCCAGCAGTCGCTCCGGGACCGGGGGTACGCAGTATTTT. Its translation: CASSRSGTGGTQYF.

The CDR3 bases are TGTGCCAGCAGAACGACAGGGAGTGGAAACACCATATATTTT. It is translated as CASRTTGSGNTIYF. This sequence joins TRBV6-5 and TRBJ1-3, with 7 bases fitting TRBD1. The CDR3 is 14 residues long. Germline assignment: CDR1 MNHEY and CDR2 SVGAGI. V shed 6 bases, J shed 3 bases, and the junction held 5 bases outside the gene matches.

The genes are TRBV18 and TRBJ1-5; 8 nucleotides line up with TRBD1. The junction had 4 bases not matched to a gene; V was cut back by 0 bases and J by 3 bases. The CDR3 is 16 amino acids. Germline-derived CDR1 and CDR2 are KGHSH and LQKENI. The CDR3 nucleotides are TGTGCCAGCTCACCACCCATGGGACAGGACAATCAGCCCCAGCATTTT. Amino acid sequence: CASSPPMGQDNQPQHF.

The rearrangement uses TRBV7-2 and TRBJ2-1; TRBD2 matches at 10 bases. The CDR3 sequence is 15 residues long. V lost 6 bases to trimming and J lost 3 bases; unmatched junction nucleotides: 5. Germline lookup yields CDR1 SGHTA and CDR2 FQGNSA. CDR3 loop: CASRAGGGVYNEQFF. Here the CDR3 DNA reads TGTGCCAGCAGAGCGGGAGGGGGGGTCTACAATGAGCAGTTCTTC.

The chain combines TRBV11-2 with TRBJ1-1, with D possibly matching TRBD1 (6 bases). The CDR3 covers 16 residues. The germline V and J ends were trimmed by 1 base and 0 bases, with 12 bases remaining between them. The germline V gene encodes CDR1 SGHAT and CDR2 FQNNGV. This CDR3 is CASSLVPGVMNTEAFF. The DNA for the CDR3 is TGTGCCAGCAGCTTAGTACCAGGGGTCATGAACACTGAAGCTTTCTTT.

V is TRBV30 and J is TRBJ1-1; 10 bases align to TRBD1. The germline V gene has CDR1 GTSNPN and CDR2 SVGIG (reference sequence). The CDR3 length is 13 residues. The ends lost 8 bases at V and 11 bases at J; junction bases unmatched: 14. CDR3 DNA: TGTGCCCGAGGGGGGACAGGGGTACCCAGGGCTTTCTTT. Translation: CARGGTGVPRAFF.

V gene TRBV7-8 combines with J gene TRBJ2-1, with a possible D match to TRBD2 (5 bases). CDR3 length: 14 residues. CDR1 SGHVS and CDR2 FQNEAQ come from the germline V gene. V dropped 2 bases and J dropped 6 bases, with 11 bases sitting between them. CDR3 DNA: TGTGCCAGCAGCTTACTTGGACTTGTCAATGAGCAGTTCTTC. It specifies CASSLLGLVNEQFF.

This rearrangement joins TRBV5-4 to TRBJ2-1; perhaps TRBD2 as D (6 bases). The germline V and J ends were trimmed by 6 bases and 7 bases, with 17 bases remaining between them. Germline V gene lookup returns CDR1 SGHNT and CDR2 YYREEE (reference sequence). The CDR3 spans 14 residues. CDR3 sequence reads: CASTPGGAGNEQFF. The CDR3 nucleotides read TGTGCCAGCACCCCCGGCGGGGCGGGTAATGAGCAGTTCTTC.

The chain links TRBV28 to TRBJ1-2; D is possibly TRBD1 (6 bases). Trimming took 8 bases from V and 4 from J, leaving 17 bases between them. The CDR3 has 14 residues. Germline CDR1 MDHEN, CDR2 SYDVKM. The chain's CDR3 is CASGVTGIRYGYTF. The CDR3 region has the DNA TGTGCCAGCGGAGTTACAGGGATTCGCTATGGCTACACCTTC.

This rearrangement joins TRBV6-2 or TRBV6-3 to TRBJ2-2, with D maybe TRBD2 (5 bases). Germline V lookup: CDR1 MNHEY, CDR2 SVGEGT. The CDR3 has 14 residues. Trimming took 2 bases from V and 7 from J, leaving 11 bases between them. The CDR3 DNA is TGTGCCAGCAGTTACGTAATCGAGGGCGGGGAGCTGTTTTTT. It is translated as CASSYVIEGGELFF.

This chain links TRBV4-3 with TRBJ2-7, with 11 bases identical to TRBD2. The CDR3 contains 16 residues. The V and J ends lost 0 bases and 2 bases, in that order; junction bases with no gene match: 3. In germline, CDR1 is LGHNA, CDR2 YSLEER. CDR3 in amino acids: CASSQDGTSGPYEQYF. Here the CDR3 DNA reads TGCGCCAGCAGCCAAGATGGGACTAGCGGACCCTACGAGCAGTACTTC.